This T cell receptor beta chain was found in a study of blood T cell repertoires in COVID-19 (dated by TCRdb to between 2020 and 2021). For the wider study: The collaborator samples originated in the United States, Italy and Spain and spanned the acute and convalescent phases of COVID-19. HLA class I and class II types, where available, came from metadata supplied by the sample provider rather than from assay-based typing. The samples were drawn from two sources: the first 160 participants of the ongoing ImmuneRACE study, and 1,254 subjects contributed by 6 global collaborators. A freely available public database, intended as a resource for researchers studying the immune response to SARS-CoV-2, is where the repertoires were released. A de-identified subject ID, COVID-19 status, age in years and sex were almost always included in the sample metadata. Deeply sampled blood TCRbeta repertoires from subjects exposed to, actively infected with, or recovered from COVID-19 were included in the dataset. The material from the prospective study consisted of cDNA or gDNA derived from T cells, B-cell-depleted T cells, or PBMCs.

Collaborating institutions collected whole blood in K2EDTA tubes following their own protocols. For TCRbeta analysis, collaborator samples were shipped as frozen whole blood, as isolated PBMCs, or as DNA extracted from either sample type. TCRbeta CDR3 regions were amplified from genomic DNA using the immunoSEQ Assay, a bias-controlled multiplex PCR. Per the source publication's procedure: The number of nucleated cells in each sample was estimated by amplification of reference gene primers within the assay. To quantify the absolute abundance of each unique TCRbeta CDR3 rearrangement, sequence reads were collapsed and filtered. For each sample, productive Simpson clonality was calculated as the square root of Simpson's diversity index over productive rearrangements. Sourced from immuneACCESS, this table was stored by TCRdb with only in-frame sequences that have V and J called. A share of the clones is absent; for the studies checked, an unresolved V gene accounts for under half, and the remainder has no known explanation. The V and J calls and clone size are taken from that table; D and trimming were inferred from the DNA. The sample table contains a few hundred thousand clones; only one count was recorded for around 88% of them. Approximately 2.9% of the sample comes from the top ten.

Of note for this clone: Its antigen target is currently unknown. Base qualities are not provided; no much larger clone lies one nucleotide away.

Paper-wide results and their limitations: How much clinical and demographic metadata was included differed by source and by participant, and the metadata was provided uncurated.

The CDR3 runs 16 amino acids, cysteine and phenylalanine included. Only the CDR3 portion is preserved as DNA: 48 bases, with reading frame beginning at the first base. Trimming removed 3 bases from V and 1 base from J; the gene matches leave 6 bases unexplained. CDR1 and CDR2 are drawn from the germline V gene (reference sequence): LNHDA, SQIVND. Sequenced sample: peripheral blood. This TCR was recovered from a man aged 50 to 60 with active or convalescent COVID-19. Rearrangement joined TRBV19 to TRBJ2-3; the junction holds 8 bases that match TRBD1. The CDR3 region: CASSMDREAGTDTQYF. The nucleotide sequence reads TGTGCCAGTAGTATGGACAGGGAAGCGGGCACAGATACGCAGTATTTT.